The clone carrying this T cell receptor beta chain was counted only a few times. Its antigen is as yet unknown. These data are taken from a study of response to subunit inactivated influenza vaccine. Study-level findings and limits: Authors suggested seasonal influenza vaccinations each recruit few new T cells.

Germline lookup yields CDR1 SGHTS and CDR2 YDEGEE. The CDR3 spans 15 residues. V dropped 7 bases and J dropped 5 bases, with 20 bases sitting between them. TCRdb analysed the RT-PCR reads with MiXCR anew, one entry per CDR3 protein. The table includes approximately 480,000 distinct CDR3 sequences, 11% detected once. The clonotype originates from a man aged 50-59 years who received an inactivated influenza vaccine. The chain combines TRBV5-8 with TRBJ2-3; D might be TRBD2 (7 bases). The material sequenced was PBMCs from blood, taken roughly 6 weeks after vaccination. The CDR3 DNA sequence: TGTGCCAGCCGGATCGCGGGGGCGTCGTTAGATACGCAGTATTTT. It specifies CASRIAGASLDTQYF.